One and the same sample provided the 32 T cell receptor beta chains below, sequenced in a study of sequential checkpoint blockade in melanoma. Generated by immunoSEQ multiplex PCR, the TCRdb table keeps only in-frame clones and is missing some. The sample includes over 10,000 clones, roughly a fifth seen only once; the top ten take about 7%. As for treatment: randomized to nivolumab then ipilimumab (arm A) or the reverse (arm B). This specimen was tumor tissue (inferred from file names), taken from a patient given nivolumab and ipilimumab in sequence. These receptors were taken from a human donor with melanoma.

This clone has only a few counts. This chain connects TRBV12-2 to TRBJ1-4; TRBD1 reflects the table's D call only, with no check against the DNA. TRBV12-2 is marked as a pseudogene. The CDR3 sequence is 14 residues long. CDR3 sequence reads: CAIRTQGDNEKLFF. CDR3 coding DNA: TGTGCCATCCGTACCCAGGGGGATAATGAAAAACTGTTTTTT.

This clone appeared a few times. The rearrangement links TRBV11-3 to TRBJ1-2; D perhaps matches TRBD1 (5 bases). CDR1 SGHNT and CDR2 YENEEA come from the germline V gene. The CDR3 runs 15 residues. The germline V and J ends were trimmed by 3 bases and 0 bases, with 11 bases remaining between them. CDR3 loop: CASSLGGEANYGYTF. The DNA of the CDR3 is TGTGCCAGCAGCTTGGGGGGGGAAGCTAACTATGGCTACACCTTC.

V usage is TRBV15 and J usage is TRBJ1-2; D is unclear. Per germline, CDR1 LNHNV and CDR2 YYDKDF (reference sequence). Between the trimmed V and J ends, which lost 2 bases and 1 base, there was a span of 11 bases. The CDR3 is 15 residues long. CDR3 protein: CATSRNGRSNYGYTF. DNA for the CDR3: TGTGCCACCAGCAGAAATGGGCGAAGTAACTATGGCTACACCTTC.

This clone was detected a few times. The chain employs TRBV6-8 and TRBJ2-2; TRBD1 is a possible D gene (5 bases). This CDR3 is built from 14 residues. The V and J ends lost 3 bases and 5 bases respectively, with 10 bases between them. The germline V gene has CDR1 MNHGY and CDR2 SAAAGT. CDR3 in DNA: TGTGCCAGCAGTTATGGGGCGTCAACCGGGGAGCTGTTTTTT. Its translation: CASSYGASTGELFF.

This clone was seen only a few times. V gene TRBV10-3 combines with J gene TRBJ1-1, with TRBD1 as a possible D gene (6 bases). This CDR3 spans 14 amino acids. In germline, CDR1 is ENHRY, CDR2 SYGVKD. V lost 0 bases and J 4 bases, leaving 9 bases between the germline ends. CDR3 residues: CAISESVGGTEAFF. The CDR3 DNA reads TGTGCCATCAGTGAGTCAGTAGGGGGCACTGAAGCTTTCTTT.

This clone was detected many times. This chain joins TRBV9 and TRBJ2-2; no clear D gene. Germline V lookup: CDR1 SGDLS, CDR2 YYNGEE. The CDR3 is made up of 13 amino acids. Deletions cut 0 bases from V and 7 bases from J, with 7 bases between. The CDR3 loop is CASSVGGSGELFF. DNA of the CDR3: TGTGCCAGCAGCGTAGGTGGCAGCGGGGAGCTGTTTTTT.

The chain recombines TRBV6-8 with TRBJ2-5; D may be TRBD1 (6 bases). CDR1 MNHGY and CDR2 SAAAGT come from the germline V gene. The V gene lost 5 bases and the J gene lost 6 bases, with 16 bases spanning the gap. This CDR3 spans 14 amino acids. The CDR3 loop is CASSALGQRKTQYF. The CDR3 nucleotides read TGTGCCAGCAGTGCCCTCGGACAGAGAAAGACCCAGTACTTC.

This rearrangement joins TRBV6-8 to TRBJ2-3; possible D gene TRBD1, 5 bases. Germline V gene sequence: CDR1 MNHGY, CDR2 SAAAGT. Trimming left V 5 bases short and J 0 bases short, with 18 bases between. The CDR3 covers 17 residues. CDR3: CASSRRRGRTSTDTQYF. CDR3 coding DNA: TGTGCCAGCAGTCGTCGTAGGGGTCGTACTAGCACAGATACGCAGTATTTT.

This clone was seen more than once but under ten times. The V gene is TRBV11-3, the J gene TRBJ2-5; 7 bases agree with TRBD1. The CDR3 consists of 15 residues. Germline V gene lookup returns CDR1 SGHNT and CDR2 YENEEA. Unmatched junction bases numbered 3, after V lost 1 base and J lost 1 base. CDR3 loop: CASSLGDRLQETQYF. The CDR3 nucleotides are TGTGCCAGCAGCTTAGGGGACAGACTCCAAGAGACCCAGTACTTC.

The chain couples TRBV23-1 to TRBJ1-2; D perhaps matches TRBD1 (5 bases). TRBV23-1 is an open reading frame, and its role is uncertain. This CDR3 is 15 amino acids long. V dropped 6 bases and J dropped 6 bases, with 20 bases sitting between them. The CDR3, as DNA: TGCGCCAGCAGCGGCGGACAAGTCGTGGGGAATGGCTACACCTTC. Amino acids: CASSGGQVVGNGYTF.

This clone has more than one count but fewer than ten. The chain is built from TRBV7-4 and TRBJ1-1; D not certain. The germline V gene has CDR1 SGHVT and CDR2 SQSDAQ. The CDR3 is 13 amino acids. V was shortened by 7 bases and J by 0 bases, with 9 bases between the two germline ends. Written as DNA, the CDR3 is TGTGCCAGCACCTTGACCGTGAACACTGAAGCTTTCTTT. It codes for CASTLTVNTEAFF.

The V and J genes are TRBV5-1 and TRBJ1-1; tentatively, D is TRBD1 (6 bases). CDR3 size: 15 residues. CDR1 and CDR2 (germline): SGHRS, YFSETQ. Deletions cut 0 bases from V and 3 bases from J, with 12 bases between. This chain's CDR3 is CASSLAPGADTEAFF. Here the CDR3 DNA reads TGCGCCAGCAGCTTGGCCCCGGGGGCGGACACTGAAGCTTTCTTT.

Ten or more counts support this clone. This sequence joins TRBV11-3 and TRBJ2-1, with 7 bases matching TRBD2. Germline CDR1 SGHNT, CDR2 YENEEA. Losses at the gene ends were 0 bases for V and 6 bases for J; bases not matched to a gene: 11. This CDR3 contains 17 residues. CDR3 in DNA: TGTGCCAGCAGCTTAGATCTGGCGGGAGTATTCGCCAATGAGCAGTTCTTC. Its protein product is CASSLDLAGVFANEQFF.

The chain is built from TRBV19 and TRBJ2-3; 9 bases are shared with TRBD2. Germline V gives CDR1 LNHDA, CDR2 SQIVND (reference sequence). This CDR3 has 15 amino acids. V gave up 5 bases and J gave up 7 bases; unmatched junction bases: 10. CDR3 sequence: CASSPRKAGGYTQYF. DNA of the CDR3: TGTGCCAGTAGTCCCCGGAAAGCGGGGGGTTATACGCAGTATTTT.

V and J are TRBV29-1 and TRBJ2-7; a weak D match, TRBD2 (5 bases). Per the germline V gene, CDR1 is SQVTM and CDR2 is ANQGSEA. The CDR3 is 14 residues long. Trimming left V 5 bases short and J 8 bases short, with 22 bases between. CDR3 loop: CSVRTRGRPGKQYF. The CDR3 bases are TGCAGCGTTAGAACTAGAGGACGCCCGGGAAAGCAGTACTTC.

In this sample, this clone turned up a few times. An end of the junction differs from the germline gene, which may be a read error. The J gene is TRBJ2-4, the V gene TRBV6-8; D uncertain. Germline-derived CDR1 and CDR2 are MNHGY and SAAAGT. The CDR3 sequence is 14 residues long. The CDR3 sequence: CASSDSSIEDIQYF. The CDR3 DNA is TGTGCCAGCAGTGACTCGAGTATTGAAGACATTCAGTACTTC.

V gene TRBV23-1 combines with J gene TRBJ2-4, with a tentative D call TRBD2 (7 bases). TRBV23-1 is classed as an ORF, of uncertain function. The CDR3 covers 13 residues. Between the trimmed V and J ends, which lost 6 bases and 7 bases, there was a span of 13 bases. The CDR3 DNA reads as TGCGCCAGCAGCCGAGGGAGGGGGAACATTCAGTACTTC. It codes for CASSRGRGNIQYF.

The chain couples TRBV5-1 to TRBJ1-1; no firm D call. Germline V lookup: CDR1 SGHRS, CDR2 YFSETQ. This CDR3 is built from 15 residues. V lost 4 bases and J 6 bases, leaving 19 bases between the germline ends. The CDR3 coding sequence is TGCGCCAGCAGCGAGGAAATAATTACAGCCGCTGAAGCTTTCTTT. It encodes CASSEEIITAAEAFF.

As regards this clone: At one end the junction does not follow the germline gene, possibly because of a read error. The CDR3 loop reads CAISGDRERLYEQYF. In DNA form, the CDR3 reads TGTGCCATCAGTGGGGACAGGGAGAGGCTCTACGAGCAGTACTTC. The chain recombines TRBV6-8 with TRBJ2-7; 9 bases match TRBD1. Germline V lookup: CDR1 MNHGY, CDR2 SAAAGT. The CDR3 contains 15 residues.

This clone was counted a few times. The genes are TRBV19 and TRBJ2-1; D remains unclear. Germline assignment: CDR1 LNHDA and CDR2 SQIVND (reference sequence). This CDR3 is 14 amino acids long. V shed 6 bases and J shed 6 bases, with 15 bases lying between them. The CDR3 is CASSLRIAPNEQFF. The CDR3 region has the DNA TGTGCCAGTAGCCTCAGGATCGCCCCCAATGAGCAGTTCTTC.

The V gene is TRBV6-8, the J gene TRBJ2-7, with a weak D call TRBD1 (6 bases). Germline V lookup: CDR1 MNHGY, CDR2 SAAAGT. This CDR3 contains 14 residues. Trimming left V 5 bases short and J 6 bases short, with 17 bases between. The CDR3, as DNA: TGTGCCAGCAGTGATCGGCAGGGGCCGCTCGAGCAGTACTTC. Translation: CASSDRQGPLEQYF.

The rearrangement joins TRBV9 to TRBJ2-7; D gene unclear. Trimming took off 5 bases at V and 2 bases at J, with 8 bases between the two ends. The CDR3 sequence is 12 residues long. Looked up from germline, CDR1 is SGDLS and CDR2 is YYNGEE. The CDR3 region is CASSLKAYEQYF. DNA for the CDR3: TGTGCCAGCAGTTTAAAGGCCTACGAGCAGTACTTC.

In its sample, this clone was seen a few times. This rearrangement joins TRBV6-8 to TRBJ2-7, with TRBD2 identical over 8 bases. J gave up 0 bases and V 0 bases, and 16 bases lay outside the gene matches. The germline gives CDR1 MNHGY, CDR2 SAAAGT. The length of the CDR3 is 20 residues. The CDR3 region is CASSYSPYRASGPSSYEQYF. The CDR3 nucleotides read TGTGCCAGCAGTTACTCCCCTTATAGGGCTAGCGGGCCAAGCTCCTACGAGCAGTACTTC.

This chain joins TRBV2 and TRBJ2-1, with TRBD2 matching 13 bases. The CDR3 spans 18 residues. Germline V CDR1 and CDR2: SNHLY, FYNNEI. Trimming took 5 bases from V and 0 from J; bases not matched to a gene: 7. Here the CDR3 reads CASSFTSGRASSYNEQFF. Written as DNA, the CDR3 is TGTGCCAGCAGTTTCACTAGCGGGAGGGCGAGCTCCTACAATGAGCAGTTCTTC.

This clone has a handful of counts. The chain is built from TRBV4-1 and TRBJ1-1, with TRBD1 matching over 7 bases. With V trimmed by 1 base and J by 8 bases, 7 bases remained unmatched. CDR1 is MGHRA, CDR2 YSYEKL, per germline. The CDR3 contains 14 residues. The CDR3 loop is CASSQGRDRAEAFF. CDR3 DNA sequence: TGCGCCAGCAGCCAAGGCCGGGACAGAGCAGAAGCTTTCTTT.

This clone is deemed medium-sized. The chain carries TRBV6-8 and TRBJ2-2, with D uncertain. CDR1 and CDR2 from the germline V gene are MNHGY and SAAAGT. Trimming left V 8 bases short and J 10 bases short, with 20 bases between. The CDR3 totals 14 residues. This CDR3 reads CASHPFGASVELFF. In nucleotides, the CDR3 is TGTGCCAGCCACCCATTCGGAGCCTCTGTGGAGCTGTTTTTT.

This clone was recorded once. The CDR3 DNA is TGTGCTAGTGGTCAGGGGGTAGCGGGAGGTGTGTTCCATGAGCAGTTCTTC. Translating gives CASGQGVAGGVFHEQFF. The chain uses TRBV12-5 and TRBJ2-1; 10 nucleotides agree with TRBD2. The J segment lost 8 bases and the V segment lost 5 bases, leaving 15 bases of the junction unmatched. This CDR3 is 17 amino acids long. Per the germline V gene, CDR1 is LGHNT and CDR2 is FRNRAP.

This clone was seen a few times. The chain combines TRBV7-5 with TRBJ1-5. TRBV7-5 is an annotated pseudogene. The CDR3 length is 15 residues. This CDR3 reads CASSLDGEGNQPQHF. The CDR3 coding sequence is TGTGCCAGCAGCTTGGACGGGGAGGGGAATCAGCCCCAGCATTTT.

This clone was detected many times. The V gene is TRBV11-3, the J gene TRBJ1-2; D may be TRBD1 (5 bases). V dropped 3 bases and J dropped 4 bases, with 15 bases sitting between them. The CDR3 spans 15 residues. Per the germline V gene, CDR1 is SGHNT and CDR2 is YENEEA. The CDR3 spells CASSLEPGRAYGYTF. The CDR3 DNA follows: TGTGCCAGCAGCTTGGAGCCAGGGCGAGCCTATGGCTACACCTTC.

This clone was counted between two and nine times. This rearrangement joins TRBV9 to TRBJ2-2, with D unclear. Trimming stripped 4 bases from V and 0 bases from J, with 7 bases between. Per the germline V gene, CDR1 is SGDLS and CDR2 is YYNGEE. The CDR3 is 14 residues long. DNA for the CDR3: TGTGCCAGCAGCCCCCGGGCGAACACCGGGGAGCTGTTTTTT. Amino acid sequence: CASSPRANTGELFF.

This rearrangement joins TRBV5-1 to TRBJ1-1, with TRBD1 matching over 11 bases. CDR1 SGHRS and CDR2 YFSETQ come from the germline V gene. Losses at the gene ends were 4 bases for V and 0 bases for J; bases not matched to a gene: 5. This CDR3 spans 16 amino acids. The CDR3 spells CASSVGQGGMNTEAFF. The CDR3 DNA reads TGCGCCAGCAGCGTGGGACAGGGGGGCATGAACACTGAAGCTTTCTTT.

The rearrangement uses TRBV5-1 and TRBJ2-7; 10 bases are a match to TRBD2. V shed 5 bases, J shed 5 bases, and the junction held 7 bases outside the gene matches. CDR3 length: 14 residues. Germline loops: CDR1 SGHRS, CDR2 YFSETQ. The CDR3 sequence: CASSGSGRENEQYF. DNA for the CDR3: TGCGCCAGCAGTGGCAGCGGGAGGGAGAACGAGCAGTACTTC.